This T cell receptor beta chain was profiled in a study of CD8 T cell repertoires and HIV-1 epitope variants. Across the whole study: Separate wells received one of Twenty-five Gag or Nef variant peptides. Cultures ran about 9 days, with IL-2, IL-7 and IL-15 added on days 3 and 7. Broader study findings: Four or five clonotypes recognized Nef KF9, one HW9, none TAALDMSHF. Of 8 or 9 antigen-specific beta clonotypes, more than 5 appeared to cross-react with escape variants.

The CDR3 is made up of 14 amino acids. With 6 bases removed from V and 1 base from J, the gap between germline ends came to 12 bases. Germline CDR1 reads MDHEN; CDR2 reads SYDVKM. This clone was recorded once. The antigen is undetermined. Here immunoSEQ multiplex PCR was the method, and the copy in TCRdb shows in-frame clones only, minus some. The table shows tens of thousands of clones, with around 67% occurring only once. The TCR was taken from a male donor with HIV. This chain joins TRBV28 and TRBJ1-1; D might be TRBD1 (5 bases). The sample comprised uncultured baseline CD8+ T cells from peripheral blood mononuclear cells (PBMCs). The CDR3 DNA reads as TGTGCCAGCAGCCCGCCAGACAGGAACACTGAAGCTTTCTTT. Protein: CASSPPDRNTEAFF. Using reference TRBV28 and TRBJ1-1 for the parts outside the CDR3, the full variable domain is DVKVTQSSRYLVKRTGEKVFLECVQDMDHENMFWYRQDPGLGLRLIYFSYDVKMKEKGDIPEGYSVSREKKERFSLILESASTNQTSMYLCASSPPDRNTEAFFGQGTRLTVV.